This T cell receptor beta chain was obtained from a study of shared T cell receptors in the human thymus. Assay: immunoSEQ multiplex PCR; the TCRdb copy retains only in-frame clones and omits some. The sample lists 500,000 to 850,000 clones; around 87% were seen once. In germline, CDR1 is SGHTA, CDR2 FQGNSA. The ends lost 5 bases at V and 4 bases at J; junction bases unmatched: 12. This CDR3 comprises 16 residues. These data were also reused for a study on human thymus T cells. That source notes: Related work found strong thymic repertoire overlap between unrelated individuals.

The specimen was thymocytes. This TCR was sampled from a boy younger than two with a congenital heart defect. The chain joins TRBV7-2 to TRBJ2-5; 8 bases agree with TRBD2. The CDR3 DNA follows: TGTGCCAGCAGCCAGAGCGGGAGTCAGGGAGTAGAGACCCAGTACTTC. Its protein product is CASSQSGSQGVETQYF. Filled out from reference TRBV7-2 and TRBJ2-5, the complete variable domain reads GAGVSQSPSNKVTEKGKDVELRCDPISGHTALYWYRQSLGQGLEFLIYFQGNSAPDKSGLPSDRFSAERTGGSVSTLTIQRTQQEDSAVYLCASSQSGSQGVETQYFGPGTRLLVL.